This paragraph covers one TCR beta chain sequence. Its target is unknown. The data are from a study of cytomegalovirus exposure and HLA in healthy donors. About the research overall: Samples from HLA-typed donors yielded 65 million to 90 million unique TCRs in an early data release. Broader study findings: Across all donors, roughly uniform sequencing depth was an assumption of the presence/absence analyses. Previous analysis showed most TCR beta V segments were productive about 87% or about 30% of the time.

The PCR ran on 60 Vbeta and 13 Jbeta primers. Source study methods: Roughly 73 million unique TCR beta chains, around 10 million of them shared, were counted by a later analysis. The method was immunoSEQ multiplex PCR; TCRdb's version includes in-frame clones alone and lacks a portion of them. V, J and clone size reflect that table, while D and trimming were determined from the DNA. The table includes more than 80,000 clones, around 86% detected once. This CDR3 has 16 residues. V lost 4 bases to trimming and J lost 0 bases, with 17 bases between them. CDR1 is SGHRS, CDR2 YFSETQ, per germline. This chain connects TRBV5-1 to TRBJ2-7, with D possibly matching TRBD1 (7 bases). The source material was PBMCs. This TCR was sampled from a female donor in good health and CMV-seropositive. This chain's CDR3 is CASSEQGGRDSYEQYF. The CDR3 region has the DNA TGCGCCAGCAGCGAGCAGGGGGGAAGGGACTCCTACGAGCAGTACTTC.